Listed here is a single T cell receptor beta chain. Its antigen is unknown. The data are from a study of cytomegalovirus exposure and HLA in healthy donors. Study-level information: Prior work identified 120 million or so unique TCR beta sequences in around 170 million T cells. Across almost 400 genotyped donors, around 82% landed in the Caucasian-associated ancestry cluster.

CDR1 and CDR2 from the germline V gene are MNHEY and SMNVEV (reference sequence). The trim removed 1 base at V and 4 bases at J, leaving 8 bases unmatched. This CDR3 has 16 residues. Study results and limitations: Researchers reportedly found TCR beta sequences accurately predicted most subjects' HLA-A and HLA-B alleles.

Vbeta (60) and Jbeta (13) primers were used in the PCR. In the original workflow: Unique TCR beta chains numbered 80 million to 95 million in a later analysis, with 10 million to 14 million shared. Measured with immunoSEQ multiplex PCR; TCRdb has only the in-frame clones, and not every one. V, J and clone size were drawn from that table, and D and trimming were deduced from the DNA. The table has over 150,000 clones, around 80% seen once. Material for sequencing was PBMCs. The gene calls are TRBV27 and TRBJ2-3; 7 bases map to TRBD1. This receptor was identified in a young man in good health and CMV-seropositive. The CDR3 sequence is CASSLYVWQGADTQYF. For the CDR3, the DNA is TGTGCCAGCAGTTTATATGTGTGGCAGGGGGCAGATACGCAGTATTTT.